The rows below give T cell receptor beta chains drawn from one sample of a study of blood T cell repertoires in COVID-19. Assay used: immunoSEQ multiplex PCR; TCRdb lists only in-frame clones, some missing. The data contain some 340,000 clones, under 85% of them singletons. The sequencing sample was made of PBMCs or T cells enriched from blood (not recorded which). The receptor set was obtained from a woman in her fifties or sixties who had recovered from COVID-19. Each CDR3 is given with its conserved first and last residue. A D gene is named only where the DNA matches it firmly. Some rows mark clone size as missing; the rest say once, few, many or name a class of expanded clone.

16	TRBV5-1	TRBJ2-1	.	.	CASSQGSGYSYNEQFF	TGCGCCAGCAGCCAGGGAAGCGGGTACTCCTACAATGAGCAGTTCTTC
15	TRBV6-1	TRBJ1-1	.	TRBD1	CASSYPGQGNTEAFF	TGTGCCAGCAGCTATCCCGGACAGGGTAACACTGAAGCTTTCTTT
12	TRBV7-9	TRBJ1-2	.	.	CASSTYRDGYTF	TGTGCCAGCAGCACTTACAGGGATGGCTACACCTTC
16	TRBV30	TRBJ1-5	.	.	CAWSVSGTPSNQPQHF	TGTGCCTGGAGTGTCTCAGGGACACCTAGCAATCAGCCCCAGCATTTT
14	TRBV4-1	TRBJ1-5	few	.	CASSQRTQNQPQHF	TGCGCCAGCAGCCAACGGACACAGAATCAGCCCCAGCATTTT
14	TRBV5-4	TRBJ1-1	.	.	CASSLGQTLTEAFF	TGTGCCAGCAGCTTGGGACAGACCCTCACTGAAGCTTTCTTT
16	TRBV27	TRBJ1-1	.	TRBD1	CASRPTPWDSNTEAFF	TGTGCCAGCAGACCTACCCCCTGGGACAGCAACACTGAAGCTTTCTTT
15	TRBV3-1/TRBV3-2	TRBJ2-7	.	.	CASSQGYGGTYEQYF	TGTGCCAGCAGCCAGGGTTATGGAGGAACCTACGAGCAGTACTTC
12	TRBV6-5	TRBJ2-7	.	.	CASIKGAYEQYF	TGTGCCAGCATCAAGGGGGCCTACGAGCAGTACTTC
15	TRBV7-9	TRBJ1-2	.	.	CASSLGQNPNYGYTF	TGTGCCAGCAGCTTAGGACAGAACCCTAACTATGGCTACACCTTC
13	TRBV6-4	TRBJ2-6	once	.	CASSNSGANVLTF	TGTGCCAGCAGCAACTCTGGGGCCAACGTCCTGACTTTC
14	TRBV3-1/TRBV3-2	TRBJ1-1	.	.	CASSKQGGGTEAFF	TGTGCCAGCAGCAAACAGGGCGGGGGCACTGAAGCTTTCTTT
16	TRBV10-3	TRBJ2-3	.	TRBD2	CAISERAGGPGDTQYF	TGTGCCATCAGTGAACGAGCGGGAGGGCCGGGGGATACGCAGTATTTT
17	TRBV10-3	TRBJ2-1	.	.	CAISGFVERSDYNEQFF	TGTGCCATCAGTGGTTTTGTGGAGAGAAGCGATTACAATGAGCAGTTCTTC
15	TRBV21-1	TRBJ1-4	.	.	CASSKDIGGGEKLFF	TGTGCCAGCAGCAAGGACATAGGTGGAGGGGAAAAACTGTTTTTT
16	TRBV3-1/TRBV3-2	TRBJ1-1	.	.	CASSPLLGGSFTEAFF	TGTGCCAGCAGCCCACTCCTCGGGGGTTCTTTCACTGAAGCTTTCTTT
16	TRBV5-8	TRBJ1-5	.	.	CASSLESAVGNQPQHF	TGTGCCAGCAGCTTGGAATCCGCCGTAGGCAATCAGCCCCAGCATTTT
19	TRBV15	TRBJ1-3	.	.	CATSRANVPDRISGNTIYF	TGTGCCACCAGCAGAGCCAACGTACCCGACAGGATCTCTGGAAACACCATATATTTT
15	TRBV30	TRBJ2-4	.	.	CAWDGPGGSKNIQYF	TGTGCCTGGGACGGACCCGGCGGGTCCAAAAACATTCAGTACTTC
17	TRBV7-8	TRBJ1-5	.	TRBD1	CASSHRQGASGNQPQHF	TGTGCCAGCAGCCACCGACAGGGGGCATCTGGCAATCAGCCCCAGCATTTT
17	TRBV5-1	TRBJ2-5	.	TRBD2	CASSLAQVGGPSQTQYF	TGCGCCAGCAGCTTGGCCCAAGTGGGAGGGCCTAGCCAGACCCAGTACTTC
11	TRBV29-1	TRBJ1-2	.	.	CSAQGAYGYTF	TGCAGCGCACAGGGTGCCTATGGCTACACCTTC
13	TRBV30	TRBJ1-2	.	TRBD1	CAWTTGGNYGYTF	TGTGCCTGGACTACAGGGGGGAACTATGGCTACACCTTC
15	TRBV5-5	TRBJ1-1	.	TRBD1	CASSLSTGANTEAFF	TGTGCCAGCAGCCTATCCACAGGGGCGAACACTGAAGCTTTCTTT
12	TRBV27	TRBJ1-5	.	.	CASSQPGKPQHF	TGTGCCAGCAGTCAACCCGGGAAGCCCCAGCATTTT
16	TRBV19	TRBJ2-2	.	TRBD1	CASSIRTGKGTGELFF	TGTGCCAGTAGTATACGGACAGGGAAGGGCACCGGGGAGCTGTTTTTT
11	TRBV2	TRBJ1-1	.	.	CASRRETEAFF	TGTGCCAGCAGACGGGAAACTGAAGCTTTCTTT